This TCR beta chain was profiled in a study of vaccination and CD4 T cells after COVID-19. Study details: Researchers treated control cultures with a CEFX pool, an HIV-1 Nef pool, or no peptide.

Cultured CD4+ T cells had their DNA profiled by the Oncomine TCR Beta short-read assay. MiXCR, run by TCRdb on the PCR reads, gives a single entry per CDR3 protein. The sample yields fewer than 15,000 distinct CDR3 sequences, about 56% seen once. The sample's treatment: roughly 11-day PBMC culture with coronavirus spike peptide pools or control peptides (ViraFEST assay). To note about this clonotype: Its antigen is undetermined.

V dropped 6 bases and J dropped 5 bases, with 16 bases sitting between them. This CDR3 has 14 residues. Germline V lookup: CDR1 MNHNS, CDR2 SASEGT. The sample was CD4+ T cells from blood, cultured in vitro. The chain has TRBV6-1 and TRBJ1-1; a weak D match, TRBD1 (6 bases). The receptor was isolated from a human donor who had recovered from COVID-19. The CDR3 sequence is CASSSHDRPTEAFF. In DNA, the CDR3 is TGTGCCAGCAGCAGTCATGACAGGCCTACTGAAGCTTTCTTT.